Each of the 7 T cell receptor beta chains below was sequenced from the same sample in a study of cytomegalovirus exposure and HLA in healthy donors. A multiplex PCR was run with 60 Vbeta primers and 13 Jbeta primers. The table came from immunoSEQ multiplex PCR; TCRdb's copy has only in-frame clones and leaves some out. The repertoire includes tens of thousands of clones, over 70% of them detected once, and 7% to 7.5% sits in the top ten. The sequenced sample was PBMCs. These receptors were obtained from a middle-aged woman in good health and CMV-seronegative.

The rearrangement uses TRBV5-1 and TRBJ2-6; 12 positions match TRBD1. Per the germline V gene, CDR1 is SGHRS and CDR2 is YFSETQ. This CDR3 is built from 18 residues. The J segment lost 4 bases and the V segment lost 4 bases, leaving 9 bases of the junction unmatched. The CDR3 DNA reads as TGCGCCAGCAGCGGGGGACAGGGGGCATATAGAGGGGCCAACGTCCTGACTTTC. Its translation: CASSGGQGAYRGANVLTF. Based on the CDR3 plus reference TRBV5-1 and TRBJ2-6, the full variable domain is KAGVTQTPRYLIKTRGQQVTLSCSPISGHRSVSWYQQTPGQGLQFLFEYFSETQRNKGNFPGRFSGRQFSNSRSEMNVSTLELGDSALYLCASSGGQGAYRGANVLTFGAGSRLTVL.

J is TRBJ2-1 and V is TRBV28; TRBD2 matches at 11 bases. The junction had 11 bases not matched to a gene; V was cut back by 6 bases and J by 4 bases. This CDR3 spans 17 amino acids. Germline V gene sequence: CDR1 MDHEN, CDR2 SYDVKM. CDR3 amino acids: CASRHGGTSGPYNEQFF. In nucleotides, the CDR3 is TGTGCCAGCAGACATGGGGGGACTAGCGGACCTTACAATGAGCAGTTCTTC.

CDR3 DNA: TGTGCCAGTAGTACGGACAGACTTAACACTGAAGCTTTCTTT. The encoded protein is CASSTDRLNTEAFF. The chain has TRBV19 and TRBJ1-1; perhaps TRBD1 as D (6 bases). The CDR3 is 14 amino acids. Trimming took off 4 bases at V and 2 bases at J, with 11 bases between the two ends. In germline, CDR1 is LNHDA, CDR2 SQIVND (reference sequence).

The chain links TRBV4-3 to TRBJ2-3; D may be TRBD2 (5 bases). CDR1 LGHNA and CDR2 YSLEER come from the germline V gene. This CDR3 comprises 14 residues. The V end lost 0 bases, the J end lost 6 bases, and 10 bases lay between the germline ends. This chain's CDR3 is CASSQDRGADTQYF. Here the CDR3 DNA reads TGCGCCAGCAGCCAAGATCGGGGAGCCGATACGCAGTATTTT.

A note on this clone: One end of the junction is discordant with germline, which a read error may explain. V usage is TRBV5-1 and J usage is TRBJ2-7, with D tentatively TRBD2 (5 bases). The germline gives CDR1 SGHRS, CDR2 YFSETQ. The CDR3 sequence is 15 residues long. CDR3 sequence: CAGSFGSSGSYEQYF. The CDR3 DNA sequence: TGCGCCGGCAGCTTCGGCTCGTCGGGATCCTACGAGCAGTACTTC.

The V and J genes are TRBV2 and TRBJ2-1; 9 positions match TRBD2. This CDR3 is 14 amino acids long. J lost 6 bases, V lost 3 bases, and 3 bases had no gene match. The V gene's germline CDR1 is SNHLY and CDR2 FYNNEI. Here the CDR3 reads CASSEGLAGNEQFF. The CDR3 region has the DNA TGTGCCAGCAGTGAGGGACTAGCCGGCAATGAGCAGTTCTTC.

The chain is built from TRBV5-1 and TRBJ1-2, with TRBD1 matching 8 bases. Trimming cost V 4 bases and J 0 bases; bases outside gene matches: 5. The CDR3 loop spans 15 amino acids. Germline V gene lookup returns CDR1 SGHRS and CDR2 YFSETQ. The CDR3 coding sequence is TGCGCCAGCAGCCGAAACAGGGGGGCTAACTATGGCTACACCTTC. This gives the protein CASSRNRGANYGYTF.